The 19 T cell receptor beta chains presented below share a single source sample, sequenced in a study of OX40 agonist ivuxolimab in advanced cancers. Data came from immunoSEQ multiplex PCR; TCRdb stores just in-frame clones and leaves some out. This table has some 42,000 clones, roughly 84% appearing once. Specimen: CD4+ or CD8+ T cells sorted from blood, collected in a trial of the OX40 agonist ivuxolimab. The receptor set was obtained from an adult with an advanced solid tumor such as melanoma, head and neck, liver or kidney cancer.

This clone was picked up a small number of times. The chain joins TRBV2 to TRBJ2-7, with D unresolved. V lost 6 bases and J lost 3, with 12 bases in between. The CDR3 covers 13 residues. CDR1 and CDR2 (germline): SNHLY, FYNNEI. CDR3 coding DNA: TGTGCCAGCAGCGAGAAAAAGTACTACGAGCAGTACTTC. It encodes CASSEKKYYEQYF.

This clone was picked up one time. The chain uses TRBV7-6 and TRBJ1-6, with TRBD1 matching over 8 bases. Germline CDR1 SGHVS, CDR2 FNYEAQ. Trimming at V came to 0 bases and at J to 10 bases, leaving 8 bases not matched to a gene. This CDR3 contains 16 residues. Written as DNA, the CDR3 is TGTGCCAGCAGCTTAGCGGCAGGGGGCGGTAACTCACCCCTCCACTTT. This sequence encodes CASSLAAGGGNSPLHF.

The chain recombines TRBV6-5 with TRBJ1-6; D not resolved. CDR1 is MNHEY, CDR2 SVGAGI, per germline. V lost 2 bases to trimming and J lost 10 bases, with 12 bases between them. CDR3 length equals 14 residues. The CDR3, as DNA: TGTGCCAGCAGTTACGGGAGGATCGAGTCACCCCTCCACTTT. Its translation: CASSYGRIESPLHF.

The rearrangement joins TRBV5-4 to TRBJ2-3, with 8 bases that match TRBD2. The CDR3 covers 15 residues. Germline V CDR1 and CDR2: SGHNT, YYREEE (reference sequence). V lost 1 base to trimming and J lost 5 bases; unmatched junction nucleotides: 6. CDR3 nucleotide sequence: TGTGCCAGCAGCTTGCGGGGGGGTGGCGGAGATACGCAGTATTTT. It codes for CASSLRGGGGDTQYF.

The chain joins TRBV7-9 to TRBJ2-6, with 8 bases matching TRBD1. Germline V CDR1 and CDR2: SEHNR, FQNEAQ (reference sequence). Trimming at V came to 10 bases and at J to 0 bases, leaving 11 bases not matched to a gene. The CDR3 has 17 residues. The DNA for the CDR3 is TGTGCCATCCCGGACAGGGAAGATTTCTCTGGGGCCAACGTCCTGACTTTC. Translation: CAIPDREDFSGANVLTF.

The CDR3 coding sequence is TGTGCCAGCAGTTTCGGGGGGGATCAGCCCCAGCATTTT. This encodes CASSFGGDQPQHF. The V gene is TRBV28, the J gene TRBJ1-5; D is perhaps TRBD1 (5 bases). The CDR3 loop spans 13 amino acids. Germline CDR1 is MDHEN and CDR2 is SYDVKM. V was pared by 3 bases and J by 5 bases, with 8 bases between.

V usage is TRBV14 and J usage is TRBJ2-4; the D gene is possibly TRBD2 (7 bases). The ends were cut back, 4 bases at V and 1 base at J, with 17 bases in the middle. The CDR3 sequence is 17 residues long. In germline, CDR1 is SGHDN, CDR2 FVKESK. The CDR3 DNA follows: TGTGCCAGCAGCCTCAGAGGGGGGGTTACGGCCAAAAACATTCAGTACTTC. It specifies CASSLRGGVTAKNIQYF. Together with reference TRBV14 and TRBJ2-4, the CDR3 gives the full variable domain: EAGVTQFPSHSVIEKGQTVTLRCDPISGHDNLYWYRRVMGKEIKFLLHFVKESKQDESGMPNNRFLAERTGGTYSTLKVQPAELEDSGVYFCASSLRGGVTAKNIQYFGAGTRLSVL.

The chain carries TRBV11-2 and TRBJ1-4, with D unclear. V dropped 2 bases and J dropped 0 bases, with 13 bases sitting between them. Germline CDR1 reads SGHAT; CDR2 reads FQNNGV. There are 17 residues in the CDR3. Here the CDR3 reads CASSLRAVSATNEKLFF. The DNA of the CDR3 is TGTGCCAGCAGCTTAAGGGCAGTTTCTGCAACTAATGAAAAACTGTTTTTT.

This rearrangement joins TRBV19 to TRBJ2-2; D is undetermined. V shed 4 bases and J shed 4 bases, with 4 bases lying between them. The CDR3 sequence is 12 residues long. Per the germline V gene, CDR1 is LNHDA and CDR2 is SQIVND (reference sequence). CDR3 protein: CASSRGTGELFF. In DNA, the CDR3 is TGTGCCAGTAGTAGGGGCACCGGGGAGCTGTTTTTT.

The chain employs TRBV19 and TRBJ1-2; D remains ambiguous. Trimming left V 5 bases short and J 5 bases short, with 24 bases between. The V gene's germline CDR1 is LNHDA and CDR2 SQIVND (reference sequence). The CDR3 sequence is 17 residues long. CDR3 sequence: CASSAPTDKEPGYGYTF. The CDR3 DNA sequence: TGTGCCAGTAGTGCCCCGACCGACAAGGAGCCGGGGTATGGCTACACCTTC.

The chain joins TRBV4-1 to TRBJ1-1, with D possibly matching TRBD1 (5 bases). With 4 bases removed from V and 1 base from J, the gap between germline ends came to 10 bases. The germline V gene has CDR1 MGHRA and CDR2 YSYEKL. There are 14 residues in the CDR3. This CDR3 reads CASSPGRQNTEAFF. For the CDR3, the DNA is TGCGCCAGCAGCCCGGGACGGCAGAACACTGAAGCTTTCTTT.

This clone was seen just once. V gene TRBV5-5 combines with J gene TRBJ2-5; 8 bases align to TRBD2. V shed 5 bases, J shed 5 bases, and the junction held 11 bases outside the gene matches. This CDR3 comprises 15 residues. From germline, CDR1 is SGHKS and CDR2 YYEKEE (reference sequence). The CDR3: CASRESGGGGETQYF. The DNA of the CDR3 is TGTGCCAGCAGGGAAAGCGGGGGAGGAGGGGAGACCCAGTACTTC.

The chain recombines TRBV6-5 with TRBJ1-4; D is unresolved. Trimming took off 0 bases at V and 7 bases at J, with 15 bases between the two ends. The CDR3 consists of 16 residues. Germline V lookup: CDR1 MNHEY, CDR2 SVGAGI. The CDR3 DNA follows: TGTGCCAGCAGTTACTCGAGTATTACCCCTGGTGAAAAACTGTTTTTT. Translating gives CASSYSSITPGEKLFF.

CDR3 in amino acids: CASSQESGVKNIQYF. The CDR3 region has the DNA TGTGCCAGCAGCCAGGAGAGCGGGGTCAAAAACATTCAGTACTTC. The chain has TRBV4-2 and TRBJ2-4; 7 bases agree with TRBD2. Germline-derived CDR1 and CDR2 are LGHNA and YNFKEQ. The length of the CDR3 is 15 residues. Trimming cost V 3 bases and J 3 bases; bases outside gene matches: 5.

The chain links TRBV5-1 to TRBJ2-2; 7 bases line up with TRBD2. The CDR3 has 15 amino acids. The germline V gene encodes CDR1 SGHRS and CDR2 YFSETQ. The junction had 9 bases not matched to a gene; V was cut back by 6 bases and J by 4 bases. CDR3 bases: TGCGCCAGCACGGGATATTCGGGGGGCACCGGGGAGCTGTTTTTT. Translation: CASTGYSGGTGELFF.

The V and J genes are TRBV7-7 and TRBJ2-5, with D possibly TRBD1 on 6 matching bases. CDR3 size: 13 residues. Per the germline V gene, CDR1 is SSHAT and CDR2 is FNYEAQ (reference sequence). Trimming left V 2 bases short and J 5 bases short, with 9 bases between. Here the CDR3 DNA reads TGTGCCAGCAGCTTATGGCAGGGGGAGACCCAGTACTTC. Protein product: CASSLWQGETQYF.

In the case of this clone: A junction boundary mismatches the germline segment, possibly from a read error. This chain uses TRBV29-1 with TRBJ2-3; D uncertain. The germline V gene has CDR1 SQVTM and CDR2 ANQGSEA. CDR3 length: 11 amino acids. The CDR3 spells CSVEDGPAQYF. As DNA, the CDR3 is TGCAGCGTAGAAGACGGTCCCGCGCAGTATTTT.

There are a few counts of this clone. CDR3 amino acids: CASSSWDRDTGELFF. CDR3 coding DNA: TGTGCCAGCAGCTCGTGGGACAGGGACACCGGGGAGCTGTTTTTT. The chain joins TRBV27 to TRBJ2-2; 9 bases match TRBD1. CDR1 MNHEY and CDR2 SMNVEV come from the germline V gene (reference sequence). The CDR3 is 15 amino acids. The junction had 5 bases not matched to a gene; V was cut back by 6 bases and J by 3 bases.

This chain joins TRBV10-1 and TRBJ2-7, with 8 bases matching TRBD1. The germline V gene encodes CDR1 WNHNN and CDR2 SYGVQD (reference sequence). The CDR3 consists of 15 residues. J lost 2 bases, V lost 4 bases, and 7 bases had no gene match. CDR3 DNA: TGCGCCAGCAGTGTATCCGGGACAGGCCCCTACGAGCAGTACTTC. This translates into CASSVSGTGPYEQYF.